This T cell receptor (beta chain) stems from a study of T cells in narcolepsy. Profiled with immunoSEQ multiplex PCR; TCRdb holds only in-frame clones, not every one. Here the sample spans about 15,000 clones, roughly 87% being singletons. Deletions cut 4 bases from V and 0 bases from J, with 9 bases between. CDR1 and CDR2 (germline): SGHTA, FQGNSA. CDR3 length: 14 amino acids. Sequencing was performed on memory (CD45RA-) CD4+ T cells from blood. This TCR was recovered from a human donor in good health. The rearrangement uses TRBV7-2 and TRBJ2-5; no reliable D call. The CDR3 loop reads CASSSGAYQETQYF. CDR3 in DNA: TGTGCCAGCAGCTCCGGAGCGTACCAAGAGACCCAGTACTTC.